The clone carrying this TCR beta chain was seen only a few times. As yet, its antigen is unknown. V was clipped by 8 bases and J by 0 bases; unmatched bases: 6. The CDR3 length is 14 residues. Germline V gene data show CDR1 as SEHNR and CDR2 as FQNEAQ (reference sequence). The primer mix had 60 V beta and 13 J beta primers. Assay used: immunoSEQ multiplex PCR; TCRdb lists only in-frame clones, some missing. In the table there are 93,000 or so clones, roughly 83% of which are singletons. This entry comes from a study of glioma-infiltrating T cells after dendritic cell vaccination. Across the study: The vaccine used monocyte-derived dendritic cells pulsed overnight with autologous tumor lysate.

All glioblastoma patients lacked an isocitrate dehydrogenase mutation. The study's findings and limits: Patients with more pretreatment TILs had longer time to progression and survival.

V usage is TRBV7-9 and J usage is TRBJ1-1; TRBD1 matches at 7 bases. The origin of this receptor is a human donor with glioblastoma. The starting material was blood, obtained before dendritic cell vaccination. The chain's CDR3 is CASDGRGLNTEAFF. In DNA form, the CDR3 reads TGTGCCAGCGACGGGAGGGGGCTGAACACTGAAGCTTTCTTT.